These 19 T cell receptor beta chains share one sample of origin, sequenced in a study of T-cell memory formation after mild COVID-19. TCRdb re-derived calls from the 5' RACE reads in MiXCR, one entry per CDR3 protein. The sample lists around 310,000 distinct CDR3 sequences, approximately 14% occurring once. Material for sequencing was PBMCs or a T cell subset sorted from them (not recorded which). These receptors all come from a man in his late teens or twenties who had mild COVID-19 (a few samples of this study predate the infection). Cell type and time point are not known.

This chain joins TRBV5-6 and TRBJ2-5, with 7 bases that match TRBD2. V shed 4 bases, J shed 1 base, and the junction held 4 bases outside the gene matches. CDR1 is SGHDT, CDR2 YYEEEE, per germline. This CDR3 has 14 amino acids. CDR3 amino acids: CASSIRLAQETQYF. The CDR3 DNA follows: TGTGCCAGCAGCATACGACTAGCCCAAGAGACCCAGTACTTC.

This sequence joins TRBV6-5 and TRBJ2-7, with unresolved D. V was trimmed by 8 bases and J by 6 bases, leaving 17 bases between them. The length of the CDR3 is 13 residues. Germline loops: CDR1 MNHEY, CDR2 SVGAGI. CDR3 sequence: CASGWSAAPEQYF. The CDR3 DNA reads TGTGCCAGCGGATGGTCCGCGGCGCCCGAGCAGTACTTC.

The chain links TRBV10-3 to TRBJ1-3, with TRBD1 matching 9 bases. CDR3 length: 15 residues. Germline V gives CDR1 ENHRY, CDR2 SYGVKD. Losses at the gene ends were 6 bases for V and 1 base for J; bases not matched to a gene: 4. As DNA, the CDR3 is TGTGCCATCAGGGCCGGGACAGGGTCTGGAAACACCATATATTTT. Translated: CAIRAGTGSGNTIYF.

The chain uses TRBV7-2 and TRBJ2-3; 12 bases map to TRBD2. J gave up 2 bases and V 4 bases, and 7 bases lay outside the gene matches. CDR1 is SGHTA, CDR2 FQGNSA, per germline. The CDR3 contains 17 residues. Here the CDR3 reads CASSSYRLAGVTDTQYF. The DNA for the CDR3 is TGTGCCAGCAGCTCCTACCGACTAGCGGGGGTCACAGATACGCAGTATTTT.

The chain links TRBV6-2 or TRBV6-3 to TRBJ2-7; TRBD2 agrees at 9 bases. Germline CDR1 and CDR2: MNHEY and SVGEGT. The CDR3 covers 14 residues. Trimming at V came to 6 bases and at J to 4 bases, leaving 7 bases not matched to a gene. Here the CDR3 reads CASSPVLAGYEQYV. The CDR3 nucleotides are TGTGCCAGCAGCCCCGTGCTAGCGGGGTACGAGCAGTACGTC.

This clonotype was observed a few times. The rearrangement joins TRBV25-1 to TRBJ2-5; maybe TRBD2 (6 bases). Looked up from germline, CDR1 is MGHDK and CDR2 is SYGVNS. This CDR3 spans 11 amino acids. V lost 8 bases, J lost 8 bases, and 12 bases lay in between. The CDR3 sequence: CASWDGSTQYF. CDR3 coding DNA: TGTGCCAGCTGGGACGGGAGCACCCAGTACTTC. Complete variable domain (other parts from reference TRBV25-1 and TRBJ2-5): EADIYQTPRYLVIGTGKKITLECSQTMGHDKMYWYQQDPGMELHLIHYSYGVNSTEKGDLSSESTVSRIRTEHFPLTLESARPSHTSQYLCASWDGSTQYFGPGTRLLVL.

This clonotype came up many times. V usage is TRBV4-1 and J usage is TRBJ1-2, with no clear D. The germline V gene encodes CDR1 MGHRA and CDR2 YSYEKL. The CDR3 spans 15 residues. Trimming cost V 0 bases and J 4 bases, with 12 bases left between them. The CDR3 DNA follows: TGCGCCAGCAGCCAAGATCCTAGCCTTCGCTATGGCTACACCTTC. This codes for CASSQDPSLRYGYTF.

Ten or more counts support this clonotype. The chain has TRBV14 and TRBJ1-1; D remains unclear. The CDR3 totals 13 residues. From germline, CDR1 is SGHDN and CDR2 FVKESK. The germline V and J ends were trimmed by 1 base and 5 bases, with 8 bases remaining between them. The CDR3 is CASSQGLGTEAFF. The CDR3 DNA is TGTGCCAGCAGCCAAGGGTTAGGGACTGAAGCTTTCTTT. The full variable domain, its missing parts supplied by reference TRBV14 and TRBJ1-1, is EAGVTQFPSHSVIEKGQTVTLRCDPISGHDNLYWYRRVMGKEIKFLLHFVKESKQDESGMPNNRFLAERTGGTYSTLKVQPAELEDSGVYFCASSQGLGTEAFFGQGTRLTVV.

This clonotype has more than one count but fewer than ten. The chain is built from TRBV20-1 and TRBJ2-5, with D possibly TRBD2 on 7 matching bases. Germline-derived CDR1 and CDR2 are DFQATT and SNEGSKA (reference sequence). Trimming pared 5 bases from V and 5 bases from J, leaving 21 bases between. This CDR3 region has 15 residues. For the CDR3, the DNA is TGCAGTGCTGCCCCGCCCATGGGGGGGGGCGAGACCCAGTACTTC. Translation gives CSAAPPMGGGETQYF.

This clonotype has just a few counts. The rearrangement uses TRBV7-2 and TRBJ2-1; D is perhaps TRBD1 (5 bases). This CDR3 spans 14 amino acids. Germline V CDR1 and CDR2: SGHTA, FQGNSA. The V and J ends lost 5 bases and 9 bases respectively, with 17 bases between them. DNA of the CDR3: TGTGCCAGCAGCCAGGGATTCCAATCTGGTGAGCAGTTCTTC. Protein: CASSQGFQSGEQFF.

This clonotype has a handful of counts. The J gene is TRBJ2-5, the V gene TRBV7-2; TRBD1 agrees at 7 bases. The trim removed 5 bases at V and 0 bases at J, leaving 6 bases unmatched. Germline V gene sequence: CDR1 SGHTA, CDR2 FQGNSA. This CDR3 spans 15 amino acids. As DNA, the CDR3 is TGTGCCAGCAGCATTGGGACAGCGTACCAAGAGACCCAGTACTTC. Protein product: CASSIGTAYQETQYF.

The table lists this clonotype with a few counts. The rearrangement links TRBV6-5 to TRBJ2-3, with a weak D call TRBD2 (6 bases). This CDR3 comprises 16 residues. The germline V gene has CDR1 MNHEY and CDR2 SVGAGI. V lost 1 base and J lost 0, with 11 bases in between. The CDR3 region has the DNA TGTGCCAGCAGTTACTGGACCGGGACTAGCACAGATACGCAGTATTTT. It codes for CASSYWTGTSTDTQYF.

The chain uses TRBV4-2 and TRBJ1-3; D is unresolved. Trimming removed 0 bases at V and 7 bases at J, with 13 bases between. CDR1 LGHNA and CDR2 YNFKEQ come from the germline V gene. This CDR3 has 15 residues. CDR3 DNA: TGTGCCAGCAGCCAAGAAGCCAGAAAAGGGAACACCATATATTTT. Protein product: CASSQEARKGNTIYF.

This sequence joins TRBV27 and TRBJ2-3; D is ambiguous. The CDR3 extends over 12 amino acids. Germline CDR1 is MNHEY and CDR2 is SMNVEV (reference sequence). V was clipped by 6 bases and J by 2 bases, with 6 bases between them. CDR3 nucleotide sequence: TGTGCCAGCAGCGCTTTCACAGATACGCAGTATTTT. Translating it yields CASSAFTDTQYF.

The DNA for the CDR3 is TGTGCCATCAGTTCCAGGGAGAACTATGGCTACACCTTC. It yields the protein CAISSRENYGYTF. This chain uses TRBV10-3 with TRBJ1-2, with D perhaps matching TRBD1 (5 bases). This CDR3 contains 13 residues. Germline values: CDR1 ENHRY, CDR2 SYGVKD. Trimming shortened V by 5 bases and J by 2 bases, and 9 bases separated the two germline ends.

This clonotype was seen a few times. The J gene is TRBJ2-1, the V gene TRBV7-2, with 10 bases fitting TRBD1. The trim removed 3 bases at V and 0 bases at J, leaving 5 bases unmatched. This CDR3 region has 17 residues. CDR1 SGHTA and CDR2 FQGNSA come from the germline V gene. As DNA, the CDR3 is TGTGCCAGCAGCTTCCGGACAGGGGGTTTCTCCTACAATGAGCAGTTCTTC. Its protein product is CASSFRTGGFSYNEQFF.

This clonotype was picked up many times. The chain uses TRBV5-1 and TRBJ2-1, with 9 bases identical to TRBD2. The J segment lost 7 bases and the V segment lost 0 bases, leaving 5 bases of the junction unmatched. Germline loops: CDR1 SGHRS, CDR2 YFSETQ. CDR3 size: 15 residues. CDR3 bases: TGCGCCAGCAGCTTGGTTGCGGGGGGGGAGAATGAGCAGTTCTTC. The encoded protein is CASSLVAGGENEQFF.

The gene calls are TRBV2 and TRBJ2-5; 10 nucleotides agree with TRBD1. V lost 3 bases to trimming and J lost 5 bases; unmatched junction nucleotides: 12. This CDR3 is 17 amino acids long. Germline loops: CDR1 SNHLY, CDR2 FYNNEI. CDR3 nucleotide sequence: TGTGCCAGCAGTGAGTTTAGAGTGACAGGGGGCGCGGAGACCCAGTACTTC. Its protein product is CASSEFRVTGGAETQYF. Using reference TRBV2 and TRBJ2-5 for the parts outside the CDR3, the full variable domain is EPEVTQTPSHQVTQMGQEVILRCVPISNHLYFYWYRQILGQKVEFLVSFYNNEISEKSEIFDDQFSVERPDGSNFTLKIRSTKLEDSAMYFCASSEFRVTGGAETQYFGPGTRLLVL.

The rearrangement joins TRBV20-1 to TRBJ1-2; D might be TRBD1 (5 bases). V lost 3 bases, J lost 6 bases, and 14 bases lay in between. This CDR3 comprises 13 residues. CDR1 is DFQATT, CDR2 SNEGSKA, per germline (reference sequence). CDR3 residues: CSARKPAGDGYTF. The DNA of the CDR3 is TGCAGTGCTAGGAAGCCGGCGGGGGATGGCTACACCTTC.